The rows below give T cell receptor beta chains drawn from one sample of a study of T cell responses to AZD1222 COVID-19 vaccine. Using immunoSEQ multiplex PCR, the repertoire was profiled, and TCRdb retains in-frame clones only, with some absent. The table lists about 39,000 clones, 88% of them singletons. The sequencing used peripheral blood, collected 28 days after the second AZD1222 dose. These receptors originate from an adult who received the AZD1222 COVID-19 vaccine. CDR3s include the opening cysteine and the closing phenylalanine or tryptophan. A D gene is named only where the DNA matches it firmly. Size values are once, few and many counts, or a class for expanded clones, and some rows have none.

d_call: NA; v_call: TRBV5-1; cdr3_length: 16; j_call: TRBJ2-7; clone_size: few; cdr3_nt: TGCGCCAGCAGCTTGGGAGGGAATATAGGGTCCTACGAGCAGTACTTC; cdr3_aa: CASSLGGNIGSYEQYF
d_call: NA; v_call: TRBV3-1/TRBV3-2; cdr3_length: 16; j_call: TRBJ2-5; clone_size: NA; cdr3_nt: TGTGCCAGCAGCTATGAAGGACAGCTCCGCGGGTGGACCCAGTACTTC; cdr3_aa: CASSYEGQLRGWTQYF
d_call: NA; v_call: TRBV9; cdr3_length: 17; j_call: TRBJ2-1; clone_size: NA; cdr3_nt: TGTGCCAGCAGCCTCCCCCTGGAGGGAGAGACCTACAATGAGCAGTTCTTC; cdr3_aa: CASSLPLEGETYNEQFF
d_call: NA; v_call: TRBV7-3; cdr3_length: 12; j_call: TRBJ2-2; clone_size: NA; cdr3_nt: TGTGCCAGCAGTCGGCGACCCGGGGAGCTGTTTTTT; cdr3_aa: CASSRRPGELFF
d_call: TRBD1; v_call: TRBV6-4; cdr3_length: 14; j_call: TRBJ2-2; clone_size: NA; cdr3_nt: TGTGCCAGCAGTGACACGGACAGGGCCGGGGAGCTGTTTTTT; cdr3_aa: CASSDTDRAGELFF
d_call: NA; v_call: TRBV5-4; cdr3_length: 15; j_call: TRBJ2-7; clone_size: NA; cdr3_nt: TGTGCCAGCAGCTTGCCAGGCGCTAGCTCCTACGAGCAGTACTTC; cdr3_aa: CASSLPGASSYEQYF
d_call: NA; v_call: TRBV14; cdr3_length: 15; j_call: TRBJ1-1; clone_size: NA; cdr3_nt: TGTGCCAGCAGCCAAGCCGGACAGAGGAACACTGAAGCTTTCTTT; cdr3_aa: CASSQAGQRNTEAFF
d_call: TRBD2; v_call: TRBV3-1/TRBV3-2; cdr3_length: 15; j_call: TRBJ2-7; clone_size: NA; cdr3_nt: TGTGCCAGCAGCCAAGAGGGGCTAGCGGGATACGAGCAGTACTTC; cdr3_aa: CASSQEGLAGYEQYF
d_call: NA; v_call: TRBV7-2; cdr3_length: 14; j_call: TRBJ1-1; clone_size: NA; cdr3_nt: TGTGCCAGCAGCTTAGTGGCTGTGGGGACTGAAGCTTTCTTT; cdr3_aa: CASSLVAVGTEAFF
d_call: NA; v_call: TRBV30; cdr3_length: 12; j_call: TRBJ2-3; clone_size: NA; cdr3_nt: TGTGCCTGGAGTGTCTCCGGAGATACGCAGTATTTT; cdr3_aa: CAWSVSGDTQYF
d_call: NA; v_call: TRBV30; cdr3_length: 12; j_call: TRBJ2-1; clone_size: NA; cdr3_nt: TGTGCCTGGAGTGTAAGTGTCGGTGAGCAGTTCTTC; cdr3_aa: CAWSVSVGEQFF
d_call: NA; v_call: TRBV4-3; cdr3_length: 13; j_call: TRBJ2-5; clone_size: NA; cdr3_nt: TGCGCCAGCAGCCAAGGTTGGAAAGAGACCCAGTACTTC; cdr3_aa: CASSQGWKETQYF
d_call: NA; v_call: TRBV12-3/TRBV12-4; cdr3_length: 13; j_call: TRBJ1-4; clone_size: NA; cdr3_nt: TGTGCCAGCAGGCTGGGGGTGAACGAAAAACTGTTTTTT; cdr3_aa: CASRLGVNEKLFF
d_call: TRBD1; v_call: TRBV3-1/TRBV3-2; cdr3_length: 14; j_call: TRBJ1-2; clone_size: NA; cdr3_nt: TGTGCCAGCAGCCTGACAGGGGTACGGAGTGGCTACACCTTC; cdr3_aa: CASSLTGVRSGYTF
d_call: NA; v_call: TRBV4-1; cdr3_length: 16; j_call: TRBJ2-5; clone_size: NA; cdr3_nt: TGCGCCAGCAGCCAATTATCCGGGACACTCCAAGAGACCCAGTACTTC; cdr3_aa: CASSQLSGTLQETQYF
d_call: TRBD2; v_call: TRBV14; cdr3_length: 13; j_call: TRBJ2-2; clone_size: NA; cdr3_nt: TGTGCCAGCAGCCAAGATTTAGCGGGGAAGCTGTTTTTT; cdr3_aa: CASSQDLAGKLFF
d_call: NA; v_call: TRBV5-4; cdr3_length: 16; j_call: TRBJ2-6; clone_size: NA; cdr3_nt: TGTGCCAGCAGCTTGGAAGGAATCTCTGGGGCCAACGTCCTGACTTTC; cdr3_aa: CASSLEGISGANVLTF
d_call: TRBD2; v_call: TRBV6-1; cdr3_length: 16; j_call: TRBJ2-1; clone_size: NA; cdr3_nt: TGTGCCAGCAGTGAATTGGCTAGCGGGAGCTTTAATGAGCAGTTCTTC; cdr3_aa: CASSELASGSFNEQFF
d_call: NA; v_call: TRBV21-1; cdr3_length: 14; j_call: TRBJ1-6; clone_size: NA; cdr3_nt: TGTGCCAGCAGCAAAGGACAGGGCGTTTCACCCCTCCACTTT; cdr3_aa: CASSKGQGVSPLHF
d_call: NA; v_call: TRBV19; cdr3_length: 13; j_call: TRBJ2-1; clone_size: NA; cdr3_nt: TGTGCCAGTAGCGGGTTATCCTACAATGAGCAGTTCTTC; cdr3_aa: CASSGLSYNEQFF
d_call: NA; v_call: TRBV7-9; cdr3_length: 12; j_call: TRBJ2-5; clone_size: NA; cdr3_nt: TGTGCCAGCAGTTGGAAGGGGGAGACCCAGTACTTC; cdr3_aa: CASSWKGETQYF
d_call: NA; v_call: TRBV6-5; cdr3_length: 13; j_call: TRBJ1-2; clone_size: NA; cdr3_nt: TGTGCCAGCAGTCAAACAGGGACCTATGGCTACACCTTC; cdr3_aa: CASSQTGTYGYTF
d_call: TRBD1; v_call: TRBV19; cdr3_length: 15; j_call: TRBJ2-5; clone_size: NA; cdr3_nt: TGTGCCAGTAGTAACAGGGGATCGTACCAAGAGACCCAGTACTTC; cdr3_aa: CASSNRGSYQETQYF
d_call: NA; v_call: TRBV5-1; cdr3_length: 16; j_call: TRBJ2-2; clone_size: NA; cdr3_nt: TGCGCCAGCAGCATACAGGGCAGGGGGAACACCGGGGAGCTGTTTTTT; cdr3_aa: CASSIQGRGNTGELFF
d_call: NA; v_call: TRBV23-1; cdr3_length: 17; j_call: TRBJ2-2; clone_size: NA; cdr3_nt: TGCGCCAGCAGTCAATCCCCCAGTGAGGCCCGCCCCGGGGAGCTGTTTTTT; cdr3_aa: CASSQSPSEARPGELFF
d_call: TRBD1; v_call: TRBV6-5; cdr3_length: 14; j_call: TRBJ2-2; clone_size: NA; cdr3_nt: TGTGCCAGCAACTCAAGACAGGGCACCGGGGAGCTGTTTTTT; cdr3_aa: CASNSRQGTGELFF
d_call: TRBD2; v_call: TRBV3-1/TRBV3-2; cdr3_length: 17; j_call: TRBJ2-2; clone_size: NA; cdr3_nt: TGTGCCAGCAGCCGCGGGACTAGCGGTAAGAACACCGGGGAGCTGTTTTTT; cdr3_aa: CASSRGTSGKNTGELFF
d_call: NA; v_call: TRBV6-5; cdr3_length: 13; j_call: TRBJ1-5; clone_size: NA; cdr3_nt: TGTGCCAGCAGTCGGAATAGCAATCAGCCCCAGCATTTT; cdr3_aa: CASSRNSNQPQHF
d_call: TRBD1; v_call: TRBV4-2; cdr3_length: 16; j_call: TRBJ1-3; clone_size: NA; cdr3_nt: TGTGCCAGCAGCCAAGGCGACAGGGGTACGGGAAACACCATATATTTT; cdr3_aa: CASSQGDRGTGNTIYF
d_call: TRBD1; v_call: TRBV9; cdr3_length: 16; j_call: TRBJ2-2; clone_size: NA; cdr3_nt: TGTGCCAGCAGCCCAAGGGGGGACAGGTCGATCGGGGAGCTGTTTTTT; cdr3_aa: CASSPRGDRSIGELFF
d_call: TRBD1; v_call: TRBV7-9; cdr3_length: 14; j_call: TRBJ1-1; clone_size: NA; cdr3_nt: TGTGCCAGCAGCTACAGGGGAGGGGGCACTGAAGCTTTCTTT; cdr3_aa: CASSYRGGGTEAFF
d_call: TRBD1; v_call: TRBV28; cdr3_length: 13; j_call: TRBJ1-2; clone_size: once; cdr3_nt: TGTGCCAGCAGCCTTGCGACAGGGGTCGGCTACACCTTC; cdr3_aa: CASSLATGVGYTF
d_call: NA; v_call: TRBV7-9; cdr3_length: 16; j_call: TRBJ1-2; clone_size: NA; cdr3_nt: TGTGCCAGCAGCCACCCCCTGGGGCTTACTAACTATGGCTACACCTTC; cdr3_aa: CASSHPLGLTNYGYTF
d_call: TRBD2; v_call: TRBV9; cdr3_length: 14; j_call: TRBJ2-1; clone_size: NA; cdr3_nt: TGTGCCAGCACCCCGGGACTAGGGTCCAATGAGCAGTTCTTC; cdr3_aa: CASTPGLGSNEQFF
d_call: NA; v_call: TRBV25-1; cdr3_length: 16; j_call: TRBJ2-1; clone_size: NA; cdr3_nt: TGTGCCAGCAGTGAATGGGGCCGTGCCTCCTACAATGAGCAGTTCTTC; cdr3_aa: CASSEWGRASYNEQFF
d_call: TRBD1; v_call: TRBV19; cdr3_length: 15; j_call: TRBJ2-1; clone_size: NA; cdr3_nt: TGTGCCAGTAGTGGTCCGGGACAGGGCTACAATGAGCAGTTCTTC; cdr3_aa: CASSGPGQGYNEQFF
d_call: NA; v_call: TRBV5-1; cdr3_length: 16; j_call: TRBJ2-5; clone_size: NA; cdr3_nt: TGCGCCAGCAGCTTGGAGTCCCGGGGGCCGGGGGAGACCCAGTACTTC; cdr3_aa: CASSLESRGPGETQYF
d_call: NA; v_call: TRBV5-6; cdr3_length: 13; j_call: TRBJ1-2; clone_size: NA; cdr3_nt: TGTGCCAGCAACTGGGATGACGGAGATGGCTACACCTTC; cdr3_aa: CASNWDDGDGYTF
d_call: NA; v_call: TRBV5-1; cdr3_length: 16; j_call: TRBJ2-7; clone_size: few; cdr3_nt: TGCGCCAGCAGCTCGGGGGTACAGGGCGGTAGCAACGAGCAGTACTTC; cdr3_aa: CASSSGVQGGSNEQYF
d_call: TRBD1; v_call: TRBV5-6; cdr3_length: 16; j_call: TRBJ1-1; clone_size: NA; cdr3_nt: TGTGTCAGCAGCTGGGGACAGACCCCCGAGCGGACTGAAGCTTTCTTT; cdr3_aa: CVSSWGQTPERTEAFF
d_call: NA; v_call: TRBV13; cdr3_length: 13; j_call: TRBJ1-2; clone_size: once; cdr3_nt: TGTGCCAGCAGCACTCTTCAACCCGGAGGCTACACCTTC; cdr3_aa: CASSTLQPGGYTF
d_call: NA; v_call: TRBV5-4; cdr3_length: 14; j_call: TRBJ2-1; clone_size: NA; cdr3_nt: TGTGCCAGCAGCTTGGATGCTAGGTACAATGAGCAGTTCTTC; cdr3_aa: CASSLDARYNEQFF
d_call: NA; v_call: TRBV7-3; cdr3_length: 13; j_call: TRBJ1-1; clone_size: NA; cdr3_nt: TGTGCCAGCAGCCTGCACATGAACACTGAAGCTTTCTTT; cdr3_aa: CASSLHMNTEAFF
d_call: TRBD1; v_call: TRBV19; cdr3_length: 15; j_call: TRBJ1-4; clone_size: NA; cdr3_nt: TGTGCCAGTAGTCCGTACAGGGGTGGTAATGAAAAACTGTTTTTT; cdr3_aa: CASSPYRGGNEKLFF
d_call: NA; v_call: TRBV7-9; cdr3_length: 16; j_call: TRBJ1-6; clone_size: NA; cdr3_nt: TGTGCCAGCAGCCTGCTCTTGGGGGAAGGGATTTCACCCCTCCACTTT; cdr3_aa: CASSLLLGEGISPLHF